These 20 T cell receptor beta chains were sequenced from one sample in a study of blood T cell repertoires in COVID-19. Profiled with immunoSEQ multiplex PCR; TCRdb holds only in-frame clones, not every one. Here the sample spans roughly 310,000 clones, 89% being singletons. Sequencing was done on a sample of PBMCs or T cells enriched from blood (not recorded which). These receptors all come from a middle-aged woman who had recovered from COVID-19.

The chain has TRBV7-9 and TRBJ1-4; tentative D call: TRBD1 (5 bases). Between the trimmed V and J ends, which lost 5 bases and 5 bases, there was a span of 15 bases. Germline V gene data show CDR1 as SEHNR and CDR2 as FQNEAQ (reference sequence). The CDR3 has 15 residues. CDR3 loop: CASSAGHTQNEKLFF. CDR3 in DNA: TGTGCCAGCAGCGCCGGACACACCCAGAATGAAAAACTGTTTTTT.

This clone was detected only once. The CDR3 is CASSPQSPGTSGSHNEQFF. The CDR3 DNA reads TGCGCCAGCAGCCCTCAAAGCCCCGGGACTAGCGGGTCCCACAATGAGCAGTTCTTC. The V and J genes are TRBV5-1 and TRBJ2-1; 12 bases fit TRBD2. Germline CDR1 is SGHRS and CDR2 is YFSETQ. V dropped 4 bases and J dropped 5; count of bases not matched to a gene: 16. This CDR3 spans 19 amino acids.

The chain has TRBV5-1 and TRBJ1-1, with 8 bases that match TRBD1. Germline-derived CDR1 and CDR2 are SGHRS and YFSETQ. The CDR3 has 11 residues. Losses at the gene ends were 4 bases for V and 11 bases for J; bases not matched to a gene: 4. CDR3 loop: CASSQDREAFF. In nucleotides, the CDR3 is TGCGCCAGCAGCCAGGACAGGGAGGCTTTCTTT.

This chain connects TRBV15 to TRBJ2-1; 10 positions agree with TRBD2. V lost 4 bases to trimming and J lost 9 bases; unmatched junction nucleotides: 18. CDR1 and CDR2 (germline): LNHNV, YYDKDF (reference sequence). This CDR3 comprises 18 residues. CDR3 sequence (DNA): TGTGCCACCAGCACTGGGAGTAGGGCTAGCGGGAGAGTTGTTGAGCAGTTCTTC. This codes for CATSTGSRASGRVVEQFF.

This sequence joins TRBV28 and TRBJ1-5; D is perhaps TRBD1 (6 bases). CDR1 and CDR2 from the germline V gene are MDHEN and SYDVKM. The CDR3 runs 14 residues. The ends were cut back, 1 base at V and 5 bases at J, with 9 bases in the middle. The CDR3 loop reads CASSLSGGDQPQHF. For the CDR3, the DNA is TGTGCCAGCAGTTTATCGGGGGGCGATCAGCCCCAGCATTTT.

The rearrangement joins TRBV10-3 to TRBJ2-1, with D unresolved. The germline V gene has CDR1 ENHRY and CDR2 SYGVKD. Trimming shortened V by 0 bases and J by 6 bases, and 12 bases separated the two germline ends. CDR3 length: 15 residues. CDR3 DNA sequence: TGTGCCATCAGTGAGTCGGCTCTCCCGGGCAATGAGCAGTTCTTC. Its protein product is CAISESALPGNEQFF.

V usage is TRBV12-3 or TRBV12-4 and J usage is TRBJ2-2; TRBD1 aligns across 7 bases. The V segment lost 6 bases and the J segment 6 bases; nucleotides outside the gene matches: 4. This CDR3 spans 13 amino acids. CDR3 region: CASRHQGAGELFF. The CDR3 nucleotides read TGTGCCAGCAGGCATCAGGGGGCCGGGGAGCTGTTTTTT.

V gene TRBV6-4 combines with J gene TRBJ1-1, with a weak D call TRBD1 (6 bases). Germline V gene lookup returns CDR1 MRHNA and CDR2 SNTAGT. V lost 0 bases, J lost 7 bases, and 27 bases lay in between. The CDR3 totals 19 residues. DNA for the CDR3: TGTGCCAGCAGTGACTCGACCCCTCATTCTGCAGGGGATAATAGTGAAGCTTTCTTT. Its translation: CASSDSTPHSAGDNSEAFF.

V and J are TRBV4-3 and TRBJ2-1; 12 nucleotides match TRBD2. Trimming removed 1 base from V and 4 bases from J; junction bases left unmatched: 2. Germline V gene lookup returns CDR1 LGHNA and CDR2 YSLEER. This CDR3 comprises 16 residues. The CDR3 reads CASSQGLAGVYNEQFF. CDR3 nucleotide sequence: TGCGCCAGCAGCCAAGGACTAGCGGGGGTTTACAATGAGCAGTTCTTC.

This CDR3 is CASSYHTGPSEAFF. The CDR3 bases are TGTGCCAGCAGTTACCACACAGGGCCTAGTGAAGCTTTCTTT. V usage is TRBV9 and J usage is TRBJ1-1, with D perhaps matching TRBD1 (6 bases). Between the trimmed V and J ends, which lost 5 bases and 7 bases, there was a span of 18 bases. The CDR3 runs to 14 residues. Germline CDR1 is SGDLS and CDR2 is YYNGEE.

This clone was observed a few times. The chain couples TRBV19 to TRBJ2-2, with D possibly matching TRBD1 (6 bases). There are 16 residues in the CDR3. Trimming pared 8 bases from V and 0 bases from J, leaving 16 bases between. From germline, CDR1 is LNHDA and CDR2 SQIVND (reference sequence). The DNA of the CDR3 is TGTGCCAGTGCTGACAGGACATACGCGAACACCGGGGAGCTGTTTTTT. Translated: CASADRTYANTGELFF. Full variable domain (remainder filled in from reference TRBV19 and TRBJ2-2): DGGITQSPKYLFRKEGQNVTLSCEQNLNHDAMYWYRQDPGQGLRLIYYSQIVNDFQKGDIAEGYSVSREKKESFPLTVTSAQKNPTAFYLCASADRTYANTGELFFGEGSRLTVL.

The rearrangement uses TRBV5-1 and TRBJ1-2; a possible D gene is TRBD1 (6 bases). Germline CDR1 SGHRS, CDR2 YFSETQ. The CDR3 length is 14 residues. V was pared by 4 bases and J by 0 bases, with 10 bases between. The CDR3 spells CASSREGANYGYTF. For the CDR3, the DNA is TGCGCCAGCAGCCGGGAGGGGGCTAACTATGGCTACACCTTC.

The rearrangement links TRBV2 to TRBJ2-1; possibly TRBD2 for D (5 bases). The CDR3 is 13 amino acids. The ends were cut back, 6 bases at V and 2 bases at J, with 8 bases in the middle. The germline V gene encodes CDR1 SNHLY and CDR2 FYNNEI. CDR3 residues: CASRLGPYNEQFF. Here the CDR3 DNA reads TGTGCCAGCAGACTAGGTCCCTACAATGAGCAGTTCTTC. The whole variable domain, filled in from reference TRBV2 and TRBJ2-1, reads EPEVTQTPSHQVTQMGQEVILRCVPISNHLYFYWYRQILGQKVEFLVSFYNNEISEKSEIFDDQFSVERPDGSNFTLKIRSTKLEDSAMYFCASRLGPYNEQFFGPGTRLTVL.

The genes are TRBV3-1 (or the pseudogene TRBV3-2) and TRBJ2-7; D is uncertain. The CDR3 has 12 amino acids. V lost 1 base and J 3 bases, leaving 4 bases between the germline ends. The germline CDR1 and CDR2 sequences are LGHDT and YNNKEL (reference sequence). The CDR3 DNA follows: TGTGCCAGCAGCCAAGCAGGCTACGAGCAGTACTTC. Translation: CASSQAGYEQYF.

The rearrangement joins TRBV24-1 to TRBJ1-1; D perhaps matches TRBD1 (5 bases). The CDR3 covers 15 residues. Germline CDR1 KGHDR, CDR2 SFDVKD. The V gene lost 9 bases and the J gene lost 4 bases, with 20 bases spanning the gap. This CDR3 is CATRGTREGITEAFF. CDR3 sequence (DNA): TGTGCCACCCGGGGGACTAGGGAAGGTATCACTGAAGCTTTCTTT.

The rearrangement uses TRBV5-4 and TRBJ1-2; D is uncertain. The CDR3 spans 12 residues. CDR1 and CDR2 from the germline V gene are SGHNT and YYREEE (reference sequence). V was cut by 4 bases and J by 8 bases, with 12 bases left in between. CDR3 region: CASSLPGLGYTF. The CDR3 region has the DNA TGTGCCAGCAGCCTCCCGGGGTTGGGCTACACCTTC.

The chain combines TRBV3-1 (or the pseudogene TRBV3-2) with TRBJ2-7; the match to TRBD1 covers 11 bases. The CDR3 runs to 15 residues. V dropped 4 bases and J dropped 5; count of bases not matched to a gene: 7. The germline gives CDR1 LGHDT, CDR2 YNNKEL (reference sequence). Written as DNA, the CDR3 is TGTGCCAGCAGCCTAACAGGACAGGGGGCGAACGAGCAGTACTTC. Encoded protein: CASSLTGQGANEQYF.

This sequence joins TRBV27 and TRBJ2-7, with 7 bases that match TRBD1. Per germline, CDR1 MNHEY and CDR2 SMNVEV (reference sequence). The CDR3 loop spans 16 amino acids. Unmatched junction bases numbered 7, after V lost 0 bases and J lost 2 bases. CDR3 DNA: TGTGCCAGCAGTTTATCCGTGGGACAGCTTACCTACGAGCAGTACTTC. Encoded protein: CASSLSVGQLTYEQYF.

The CDR3 nucleotides read TGTGCCATCAGGGGAGCGGGAGGGCCGAACACCGGGGAGCTGTTTTTT. This gives the protein CAIRGAGGPNTGELFF. This chain connects TRBV10-3 to TRBJ2-2, with TRBD2 matching over 10 bases. This CDR3 comprises 16 residues. Germline CDR1 and CDR2: ENHRY and SYGVKD. Losses at the gene ends were 6 bases for V and 0 bases for J; bases not matched to a gene: 4.

CDR3 nucleotide sequence: TGCAGCGTTGACGGTCCGGGGGGCACTGAAGCTTTCTTT. This sequence encodes CSVDGPGGTEAFF. The V gene is TRBV29-1, the J gene TRBJ1-1, with a tentative D call TRBD1 (5 bases). Trimming took off 3 bases at V and 4 bases at J, with 12 bases between the two ends. Germline-derived CDR1 and CDR2 are SQVTM and ANQGSEA. The CDR3 totals 13 residues.